The present T cell receptor (beta chain) was sequenced within a study of T cells in Graves' hyperthyroidism and ophthalmopathy. Study information: At initial diagnosis, before any treatment had begun, peripheral blood was obtained.

The PBMCs studied were ones that came from about 10 ml fresh peripheral blood. Concerning this clonotype: As yet, its antigen is unknown.

Trimming cost V 6 bases and J 5 bases; bases outside gene matches: 12. Per the germline V gene, CDR1 is DFQATT and CDR2 is SNEGSKA (reference sequence). CDR3 length: 16 residues. Study-wide results and limits: In the blood, most expanded thyroid clonotypes above 0.001 appeared as well. From stable hyperthyroidism, ophthalmopathy was separated by a 13 V-J model.

RNA transcripts were the template for amplifying TCR beta CDR3 regions. With the HTBI primer set, the TCR CDR3 went through a first round of RT-PCR. TCRdb passed the multiplex PCR reads through MiXCR, listing each CDR3 protein once. Counted here are some 270,000 distinct CDR3 sequences, about 25% occurring once; the ten biggest clones make up 35% to 40%. The chain has TRBV20-1 and TRBJ2-5; 13 positions agree with TRBD2. The receptor was isolated from a woman aged 40 to 55 with Graves' ophthalmopathy. Material: blood. CDR3 coding DNA: TGCAGTGCCCTACCCGGACTAGCGGGAGATGTCGAGACCCAGTACTTC. Residues: CSALPGLAGDVETQYF.